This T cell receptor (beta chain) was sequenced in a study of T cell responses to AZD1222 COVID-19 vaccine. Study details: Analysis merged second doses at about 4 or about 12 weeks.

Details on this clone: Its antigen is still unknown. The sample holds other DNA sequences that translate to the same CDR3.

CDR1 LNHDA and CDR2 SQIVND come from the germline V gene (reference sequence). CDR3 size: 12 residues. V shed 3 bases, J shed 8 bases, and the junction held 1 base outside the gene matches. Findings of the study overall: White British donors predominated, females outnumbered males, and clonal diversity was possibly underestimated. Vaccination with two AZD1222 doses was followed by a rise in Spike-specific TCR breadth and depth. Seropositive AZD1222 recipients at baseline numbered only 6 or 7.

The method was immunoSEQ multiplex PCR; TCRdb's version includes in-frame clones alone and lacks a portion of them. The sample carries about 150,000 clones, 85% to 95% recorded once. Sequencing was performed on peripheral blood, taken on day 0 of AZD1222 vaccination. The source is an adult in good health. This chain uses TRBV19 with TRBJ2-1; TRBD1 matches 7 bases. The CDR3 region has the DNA TGTGCCAGTAGTATCGACAGGGATGAGCAGTTCTTC. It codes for CASSIDRDEQFF.